This entry is about one TCR beta chain. TCRdb re-called the 5' RACE reads, yielding one record per CDR3 amino acid sequence without DNA. The sample holds more than 300,000 distinct CDR3 sequences. This record comes from a study of monozygotic twins with inflammatory bowel disease. The CDR3 loop spans 11 amino acids. Germline CDR1 SNHLY, CDR2 FYNNEI. The chain carries TRBV2 and TRBJ2-5; TCRdb returns TRBD1, unconfirmable since there is no DNA. The material sequenced was blood. This sequence originates from a human donor with ulcerative colitis or Crohn's disease, or a healthy co-twin of an affected twin (not recorded which). Here the CDR3 reads CASNFRDSYDF.